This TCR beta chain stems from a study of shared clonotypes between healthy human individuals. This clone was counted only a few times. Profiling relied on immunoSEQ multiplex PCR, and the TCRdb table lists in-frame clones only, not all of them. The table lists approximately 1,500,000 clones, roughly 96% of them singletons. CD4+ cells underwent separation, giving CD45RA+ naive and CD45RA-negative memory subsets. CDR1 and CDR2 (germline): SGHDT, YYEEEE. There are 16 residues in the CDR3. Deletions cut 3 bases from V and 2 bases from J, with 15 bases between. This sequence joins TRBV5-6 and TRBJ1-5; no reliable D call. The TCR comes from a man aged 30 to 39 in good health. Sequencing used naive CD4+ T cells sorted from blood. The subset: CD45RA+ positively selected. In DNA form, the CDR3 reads TGTGCCAGCAGCTCTTGGAGACCAGAGGGCAATCAGCCCCAGCATTTT. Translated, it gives CASSSWRPEGNQPQHF.